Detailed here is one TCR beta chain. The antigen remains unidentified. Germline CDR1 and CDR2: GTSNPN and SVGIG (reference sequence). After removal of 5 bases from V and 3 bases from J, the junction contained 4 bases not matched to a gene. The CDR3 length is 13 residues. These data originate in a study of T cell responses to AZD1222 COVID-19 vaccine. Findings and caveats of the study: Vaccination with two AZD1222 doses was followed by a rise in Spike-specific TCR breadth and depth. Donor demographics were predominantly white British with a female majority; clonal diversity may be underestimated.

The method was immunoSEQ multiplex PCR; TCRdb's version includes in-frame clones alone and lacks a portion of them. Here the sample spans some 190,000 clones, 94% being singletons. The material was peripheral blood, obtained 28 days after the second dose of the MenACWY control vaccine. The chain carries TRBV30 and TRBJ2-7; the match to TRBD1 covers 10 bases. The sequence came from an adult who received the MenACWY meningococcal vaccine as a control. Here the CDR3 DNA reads TGTGCCTGGTTTGGGACAGGGGACTACGAGCAGTACTTC. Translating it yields CAWFGTGDYEQYF.